These T cell receptor beta chains were read from a single sample in a study of shared clonotypes between healthy human individuals. TCRdb keeps only in-frame clones here, not all; method: immunoSEQ multiplex PCR. This sample has approximately 1.9 million clones, with 90% to 95% found just once. The sample comprised naive CD8+ T cells from PBMCs. Receptors were obtained from a young man in good health. Some clones in this sample may be carry-over from other donors' samples. CDR3s include the opening cysteine and the closing phenylalanine or tryptophan. The D gene is left open where the match is weak. Expanded clones get a size class; other rows say once, few or many, or leave the size out.

D gene	CDR3 length	V gene	clone size	J gene	CDR3 DNA	CDR3 protein
TRBD2	14	TRBV28	few	TRBJ2-7	TGTGCCAGCAGTATTCCTAGCGGAACCTACGAGCAGTACTTC	CASSIPSGTYEQYF
NA	15	TRBV6-5	NA	TRBJ2-5	TGTGCCAGCAGTTACGAGGGTTTGCACCAAGAGACCCAGTACTTC	CASSYEGLHQETQYF
NA	15	TRBV5-1	NA	TRBJ2-7	TGCGCCAGCAGCTTGGCAAGGGAGCAGACGTACGAGCAGTACTTC	CASSLAREQTYEQYF
TRBD2	15	TRBV18	NA	TRBJ2-1	TGTGCCAGCTCACCCGGGCCTAGCGGGAACAATGAGCAGTTCTTC	CASSPGPSGNNEQFF
TRBD1	15	TRBV9	NA	TRBJ1-2	TGTGCCAGCAGCGTAGACGGCAGGGGGTCGGGTGGCTACACCTTC	CASSVDGRGSGGYTF
TRBD2	14	TRBV27	NA	TRBJ2-5	TGTGCCAGCAGTATCTCTAGCGGGAAAGAGACCCAGTACTTC	CASSISSGKETQYF
NA	13	TRBV19	NA	TRBJ2-2	TGTGCCAGTAGTTGGACATCCTCCGGGGAGCTGTTTTTT	CASSWTSSGELFF
NA	13	TRBV28	once	TRBJ1-6	TGTGCCAGCAGACTAACGAGTAATTCACCCCTCCACTTT	CASRLTSNSPLHF
NA	13	TRBV19	NA	TRBJ1-5	TGTGCCAGTAGTACCAACGCCGGGGGGCCCCAGCATTTT	CASSTNAGGPQHF
NA	15	TRBV27	NA	TRBJ2-7	TGTGCCAGCAGTTTATCGGTCCAGGGAAGGGACGAGCAGTACTTC	CASSLSVQGRDEQYF
NA	14	TRBV7-9	NA	TRBJ1-5	TGTGCCAGCAGCTCTGGGGAGGGCAATCAGCCCCAGCATTTT	CASSSGEGNQPQHF
NA	15	TRBV11-2	NA	TRBJ1-3	TGTGCCAGCAGCTCCCAAACAGGGCTAGGAAACACCATATATTTT	CASSSQTGLGNTIYF
TRBD1	15	TRBV11-2	NA	TRBJ1-2	TGTGCCAGCAGCCCAAACAGGGGGCGAAGCTATGGCTACACCTTC	CASSPNRGRSYGYTF
NA	16	TRBV5-4	NA	TRBJ2-1	TGTGCCAGCAGCCGGGGGGGACAGGGCGGCGACAATGAGCAGTTCTTC	CASSRGGQGGDNEQFF
NA	15	TRBV23-1	NA	TRBJ2-7	TGCGCCAGCCATACAGAGCGAGACTTCTCCTACGAGCAGTACTTC	CASHTERDFSYEQYF
TRBD2	17	TRBV6-1	once	TRBJ2-1	TGTGCCAGCAGTGAAGTCCCAAGGACTAGTTTTGGGGGTGAGCAGTTCTTC	CASSEVPRTSFGGEQFF
NA	19	TRBV11-3	NA	TRBJ2-4	TGTGCCAGCAGCTGGCCGGCCCGGCCTTACTACCAGGCCAAAAACATTCAGTACTTC	CASSWPARPYYQAKNIQYF
TRBD1	16	TRBV19	few	TRBJ1-5	TGTGCCAGTAGTATCATCAGGGGGGCGGGGGATCAGCCCCAGCATTTT	CASSIIRGAGDQPQHF
NA	13	TRBV6-5	NA	TRBJ2-2	TGTGCCAGCAGTTATAGCTGGGACGGGGAGCTGTTTTTT	CASSYSWDGELFF
TRBD2	15	TRBV2	NA	TRBJ2-3	TGTGCCAGCAGTAGCGGGACTAAAGTTCTGGATACGCAGTATTTT	CASSSGTKVLDTQYF
NA	11	TRBV7-9	NA	TRBJ2-3	TGTGCCAGCAGCCCCATGGATACGCAGTATTTT	CASSPMDTQYF
TRBD2	16	TRBV25-1	NA	TRBJ2-7	TGTGCCAGCAGGGGCCTTGGCCAGCGGGGCTCCTACGAGCAGTACTTC	CASRGLGQRGSYEQYF
NA	13	TRBV19	NA	TRBJ1-2	TGTGCCAGCTTGCCCTCTTCTAACTATGGCTACACCTTC	CASLPSSNYGYTF
NA	17	TRBV9	NA	TRBJ2-2	TGTGCCAGCAGCCTGGGGTTCCAAGGGGCTTTTACCGGGGAGCTGTTTTTT	CASSLGFQGAFTGELFF
TRBD1	18	TRBV28	NA	TRBJ2-2	TGTGCCAGCAGTTTGTGGTTGATTGGGACAGGGGAAGAAGGGGAGCTGTTTTTT	CASSLWLIGTGEEGELFF
NA	13	TRBV27	NA	TRBJ1-1	TGTGCCAGCAGTTTAGGGGTGGGCGCTGAAGCTTTCTTT	CASSLGVGAEAFF
TRBD2	15	TRBV7-9	NA	TRBJ2-7	TGTGCCAGCAGCTCGACTAGCGGGAAGTGGTACGAGCAGTACTTC	CASSSTSGKWYEQYF
NA	14	TRBV10-3	NA	TRBJ2-3	TGTGCCATCAGTGAAGGGGCGGGCGCGGATACGCAGTATTTT	CAISEGAGADTQYF
TRBD1	15	TRBV6-1	NA	TRBJ2-7	TGTGCCAGCAGTGAATCCCGGACAGGTTACTACGAGCAGTACTTC	CASSESRTGYYEQYF
TRBD1	16	TRBV19	NA	TRBJ1-3	TGTGCCAGTAGTGCCCAGGACAGGAACTCTGGAAACACCATATATTTT	CASSAQDRNSGNTIYF
TRBD1	13	TRBV6-6	NA	TRBJ1-3	TGTGCCAGCTGGACAGGGCCTGGAAACACCATATATTTT	CASWTGPGNTIYF
TRBD2	17	TRBV5-8	NA	TRBJ2-7	TGTGCCAGCAGCTCCTTGGACTCTAGCGGGAGTCTCTACGAGCAGTACTTC	CASSSLDSSGSLYEQYF
TRBD2	20	TRBV27	NA	TRBJ2-7	TGTGCCAGCAGTTCCCCCGGGACTAGCGGGAGGTATCCCCCCTCCTACGAGCAGTACTTC	CASSSPGTSGRYPPSYEQYF
NA	15	TRBV14	once	TRBJ2-6	TGTGCCAGCAGCCAATTTGGGTCTGGGGCCAACGTCCTGACTTTC	CASSQFGSGANVLTF
NA	14	TRBV6-1	NA	TRBJ2-7	TGTGCCAGCAGTGACGACAGGTACCCGTCCTTTTGGTACTTC	CASSDDRYPSFWYF
TRBD2	18	TRBV7-2	NA	TRBJ2-7	TGTGCCAGCAGCTTATTTTTTGCGGCTAGCGGGCCCCGGTACGAGCAGTACTTC	CASSLFFAASGPRYEQYF
NA	19	TRBV6-1	NA	TRBJ1-5	TGTGCCAGCAGTGAACTTCGGGGACCGCGGCGGGTGAGCAATCAGCCCCAGCATTTT	CASSELRGPRRVSNQPQHF
TRBD1	14	TRBV27	NA	TRBJ1-4	TGTGCCAGCAGTCGGACAGGGGGGGTTGAAAAACTGTTTTTT	CASSRTGGVEKLFF
NA	13	TRBV6-4	once	TRBJ2-5	TGTGCCAGCAGTGATTGGCCCGGGGGGACCCAGTACTTC	CASSDWPGGTQYF
TRBD2	15	TRBV4-1	NA	TRBJ2-1	TGCGCCAGCAGCCCCGGGACTAGCGTATACAATGAGCAGTTCTTC	CASSPGTSVYNEQFF
NA	15	TRBV4-1	NA	TRBJ1-3	TGCGCCAGCAGCCAAGGACAGCGGGGGGGAAACACCATATATTTT	CASSQGQRGGNTIYF
TRBD1	14	TRBV4-1	few	TRBJ2-2	TGCGCCAGCAGCCTCGGACAGGGTACCGGGGAGCTGTTTTTT	CASSLGQGTGELFF
TRBD2	15	TRBV27	NA	TRBJ2-7	TGTGCCAGCAGTTTAGTGGCGGGAGGGCCCCACGAGCAGTACTTC	CASSLVAGGPHEQYF
NA	16	TRBV7-9	NA	TRBJ1-5	TGTGCCAGCAGCGAGTACCCGGGATGGGTCAATCAGCCCCAGCATTTT	CASSEYPGWVNQPQHF
NA	16	TRBV19	NA	TRBJ2-7	TGTGCCAGTAGTATAGATACGGAGACCGCGGCCTACGAGCAGTACTTC	CASSIDTETAAYEQYF
NA	13	TRBV25-1	NA	TRBJ2-1	TGTGCCAGCAGTGATTGGGGGTATGGTGAGCAGTTCTTC	CASSDWGYGEQFF
NA	16	TRBV19	NA	TRBJ1-1	TGTGCCAGTACCAGCCTCGGTGAAGGGATTAACACTGAAGCTTTCTTT	CASTSLGEGINTEAFF
NA	12	TRBV5-1	few	TRBJ2-3	TGCGCCAGCAGCTTGGCCGCAGATACGCAGTATTTT	CASSLAADTQYF
TRBD1	15	TRBV5-4	NA	TRBJ1-2	TGTGCCAGCAGCTCAGAGGACAGGGCCCCAGCGGGCTACACCTTC	CASSSEDRAPAGYTF
NA	15	TRBV10-3	NA	TRBJ2-1	TGTGCCATCAGTGGCGCGCGCGGGGATGGGAATGAGCAGTTCTTC	CAISGARGDGNEQFF